This TCR beta chain is drawn from a study of regulatory T cells in long-lasting Graves disease. Specified time point: persistent/refractory GD, antithyroid drugs over 5 years with positive TRAb. Construction of the TCR library relied on RNA isolated from PBMCs. Arm-PCR of CDR3 regions and iRepertoire HTBI primers were the basis on which TCR beta libraries were built. A single record per CDR3 protein comes from TCRdb applying MiXCR to the multiplex PCR reads. This table holds around 460,000 distinct CDR3 sequences, 20% to 25% found once. This clonotype was seen a few times. The CDR3 sequence is 15 residues long. CDR1 and CDR2 from the germline V gene are SEHNR and FQNEAQ (reference sequence). With V trimmed by 4 bases and J by 3 bases, 9 bases remained unmatched.

V usage is TRBV7-9 and J usage is TRBJ2-7, with 7 nucleotides matching TRBD1. The sequences come from peripheral blood mononuclear cells (PBMCs), collected when the disease was refractory, from a patient treated with antithyroid drugs. This receptor was identified in a female donor with Graves disease. CDR3 protein: CASSSTDRVGYEQYF. The CDR3 DNA is TGTGCCAGCAGCTCTACCGACAGGGTGGGCTACGAGCAGTACTTC. Using reference TRBV7-9 and TRBJ2-7 for the parts outside the CDR3, the full variable domain is DTGVSQNPRHKITKRGQNVTFRCDPISEHNRLYWYRQTLGQGPEFLTYFQNEAQLEKSRLLSDRFSAERPKGSFSTLEIQRTEQGDSAMYLCASSSTDRVGYEQYFGPGTRLTVT.